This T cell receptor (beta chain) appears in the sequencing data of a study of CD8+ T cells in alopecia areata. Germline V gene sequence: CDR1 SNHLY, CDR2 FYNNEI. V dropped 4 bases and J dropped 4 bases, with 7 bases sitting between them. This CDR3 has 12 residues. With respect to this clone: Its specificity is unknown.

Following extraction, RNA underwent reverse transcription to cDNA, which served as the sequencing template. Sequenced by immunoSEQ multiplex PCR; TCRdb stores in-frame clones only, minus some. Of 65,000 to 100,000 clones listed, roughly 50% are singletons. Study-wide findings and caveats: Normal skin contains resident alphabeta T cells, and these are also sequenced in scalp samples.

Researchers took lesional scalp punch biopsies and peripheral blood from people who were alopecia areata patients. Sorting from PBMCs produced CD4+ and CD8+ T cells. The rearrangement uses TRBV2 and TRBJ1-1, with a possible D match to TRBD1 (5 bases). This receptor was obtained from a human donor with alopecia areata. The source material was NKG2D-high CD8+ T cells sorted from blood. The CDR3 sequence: CASSAGTTEAFF. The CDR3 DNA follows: TGTGCCAGCAGTGCAGGGACCACTGAAGCTTTCTTT.